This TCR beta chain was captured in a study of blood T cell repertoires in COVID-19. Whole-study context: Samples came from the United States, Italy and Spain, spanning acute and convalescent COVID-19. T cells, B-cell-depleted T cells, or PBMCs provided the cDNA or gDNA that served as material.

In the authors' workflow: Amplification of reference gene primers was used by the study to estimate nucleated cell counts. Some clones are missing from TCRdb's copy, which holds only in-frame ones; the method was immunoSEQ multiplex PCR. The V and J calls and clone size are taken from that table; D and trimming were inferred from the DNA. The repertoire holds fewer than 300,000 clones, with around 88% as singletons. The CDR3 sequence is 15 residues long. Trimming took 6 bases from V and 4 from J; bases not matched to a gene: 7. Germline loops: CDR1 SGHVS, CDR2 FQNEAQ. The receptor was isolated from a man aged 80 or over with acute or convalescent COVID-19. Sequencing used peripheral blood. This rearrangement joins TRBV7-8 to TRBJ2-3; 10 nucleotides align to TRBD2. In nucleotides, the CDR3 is TGTGCCAGCAGTAGGCTTAGCGGGAGGTCAGATACGCAGTATTTT. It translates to CASSRLSGRSDTQYF.